The next 28 T cell receptor beta chains were all read from a single sample in a study of human T cells and chemical hapten exposure. Time point described: patch test 2, 6 weeks after DPC sensitization. Stated treatment: therapeutic diphenylcyclopropenone sensitization with weekly scalp DPC. One entry per CDR3 protein, called by TCRdb with MiXCR from the RACE reads. The table includes about 40,000 distinct CDR3 sequences, 3% to 3.5% detected once. The specimen comprised whole blood, sampled in connection with sensitization to the hapten diphenylcyclopropenone (DPC). Receptors originate from a middle-aged man with alopecia areata. Some clones in this sample may be carry-over from other donors' samples.

The table lists this clonotype with many counts. The gene calls are TRBV12-3 or TRBV12-4 and TRBJ2-3; 7 bases line up with TRBD1. This CDR3 is built from 13 residues. The V gene end was trimmed by 7 bases and the J gene end by 3 bases; junction bases not matched to a gene: 4. CDR3 DNA: TGTGCCAGCAATCCACAGGGGACAGATACGCAGTATTTT. Its protein is CASNPQGTDTQYF.

This clonotype has ten or more counts. At one of its ends the junction is not consistent with the germline gene, which may arise from a read error. The chain recombines TRBV24-1 with TRBJ2-1, with no clear D. CDR1 and CDR2 from the germline V gene are KGHDR and SFDVKD. There are 15 residues in the CDR3. The CDR3 coding sequence is TGTGCCACCAGTGGGGGTCGGGTTTCCTTCAATGAGCAGTTCTTC. Its protein product is CATSGGRVSFNEQFF.

The table lists this clonotype with many counts. This chain uses TRBV3-1 with TRBJ1-3; D ambiguous. The CDR3 has 12 residues. The V end lost 1 base, the J end lost 4 bases, and 2 bases lay between the germline ends. The germline V gene encodes CDR1 LGHDT and CDR2 YNNKEL (reference sequence). This chain's CDR3 is CASSQGGNTIYF. DNA of the CDR3: TGTGCCAGCAGCCAAGGAGGAAACACCATATATTTT. The variable domain in full, with the rest retrieved from reference TRBV3-1 and TRBJ1-3, is DTAVSQTPKYLVTQMGNDKSIKCEQNLGHDTMYWYKQDSKKFLKIMFSYNNKELIINETVPNRFSPKSPDKAHLNLHINSLELGDSAVYFCASSQGGNTIYFGEGSWLTVV.

This clonotype was counted a few times. J is TRBJ2-1 and V is TRBV5-1; possible D gene TRBD1, 6 bases. Trimming pared 3 bases from V and 6 bases from J, leaving 13 bases between. The CDR3 is made up of 14 amino acids. CDR1 and CDR2 (germline): SGHRS, YFSETQ. In nucleotides, the CDR3 is TGCGCCAGCAGCTCCACCGGGACACCCAATGAGCAGTTCTTC. Translated, it gives CASSSTGTPNEQFF.

This clonotype has at least ten counts. One junction end does not reproduce the germline sequence, and a read error may be involved. The V gene is TRBV7-9, the J gene TRBJ2-3; the D gene is possibly TRBD2 (6 bases). The CDR3 sequence is 12 residues long. Per germline, CDR1 SEHNR and CDR2 FQNEAQ (reference sequence). The CDR3 DNA reads as TGTGCCAGCCGGAGGGCGGATAGAATTGGATTTTTT. Amino acids: CASRRADRIGFF.

This clonotype was seen at least ten times. The CDR3 loop is CSARDPTGPNTEAFF. The CDR3 DNA is TGCAGTGCTAGAGATCCGACAGGACCTAACACTGAAGCTTTCTTT. The chain couples TRBV20-1 to TRBJ1-1, with TRBD1 as a possible D gene (6 bases). Germline V lookup: CDR1 DFQATT, CDR2 SNEGSKA (reference sequence). This CDR3 contains 15 residues. Trimming cost V 0 bases and J 2 bases, with 13 bases left between them.

This clonotype has a count of ten or more. The chain is built from TRBV6-5 and TRBJ2-7; the match to TRBD2 covers 11 bases. Unmatched junction bases numbered 4, after V lost 6 bases and J lost 3 bases. The CDR3 is 14 residues long. Looked up from germline, CDR1 is MNHEY and CDR2 is SVGAGI. CDR3 residues: CASSPGLADYEQYF. CDR3 nucleotides: TGTGCCAGCAGCCCGGGACTAGCGGACTACGAGCAGTACTTC.

This clonotype was observed many times. The rearrangement links TRBV28 to TRBJ2-3; the match to TRBD1 covers 9 bases. Germline CDR1 MDHEN, CDR2 SYDVKM. The J segment lost 5 bases and the V segment lost 5 bases, leaving 5 bases of the junction unmatched. The CDR3 loop spans 14 amino acids. The CDR3 sequence: CASSTGQGVDTQYF. CDR3 sequence (DNA): TGTGCCAGCAGTACGGGACAGGGAGTAGATACGCAGTATTTT.

In regard to this clonotype: A much bigger clone sits one base away, suggesting this may be a read error. This chain uses TRBV12-3 or TRBV12-4 with TRBJ2-1; possible D gene TRBD2, 6 bases. The V end lost 2 bases, the J end lost 9 bases, and 17 bases lay between the germline ends. The CDR3 consists of 15 residues. In DNA form, the CDR3 reads TGTGCCAGCAGTTTACTTACGGGAGTTAAGATTGAGCAGTTCTTC. Protein product: CASSLLTGVKIEQFF.

In its sample, this clonotype was seen many times. V and J are TRBV5-1 and TRBJ2-4; D is unresolved. CDR1 SGHRS and CDR2 YFSETQ come from the germline V gene. The V gene lost 0 bases and the J gene lost 8 bases, with 15 bases spanning the gap. There are 15 residues in the CDR3. CDR3 in DNA: TGCGCCAGCAGCTTGGGGCCCGTCACGGCGGACATTCAGTACTTC. It translates to CASSLGPVTADIQYF.

Comment on this clonotype: A read error may be the cause here, since a much bigger clone is one base away. The chain links TRBV6-2 or TRBV6-3 to TRBJ2-7; TRBD2 aligns across 11 bases. There are 16 residues in the CDR3. V lost 4 bases and J lost 0; bases outside the gene matches: 5. CDR1 is MNHEY, CDR2 SVGEGT, per germline. CDR3 DNA: TGTGCCAGCAGTTGCCGGACTAGCGGGCCCTCCTACGAGCAGTACTTC. Its protein product is CASSCRTSGPSYEQYF.

This clonotype was seen many times. The CDR3 loop reads CASLQETQYF. The CDR3 DNA reads as TGTGCCAGCCTACAAGAGACCCAGTACTTC. The chain uses TRBV25-1 and TRBJ2-5; D unclear. The CDR3 covers 10 residues. V dropped 8 bases and J dropped 2 bases, with 3 bases sitting between them. Germline CDR1 MGHDK, CDR2 SYGVNS.

Many counts were recorded for this clonotype. The V call is TRBV12-3 or TRBV12-4, the J call TRBJ1-2, with TRBD1 matching over 7 bases. After removal of 5 bases from V and 4 bases from J, the junction contained 10 bases not matched to a gene. The CDR3 runs 15 residues. In DNA, the CDR3 is TGTGCCAGCAGTGTCCAGGGGGGTAAGGCCTATGGCTACACCTTC. It encodes CASSVQGGKAYGYTF.

This clonotype was observed many times. The chain couples TRBV7-2 to TRBJ2-4; maybe TRBD2 (5 bases). The V and J ends lost 5 bases and 9 bases respectively, with 8 bases between them. Germline CDR1 SGHTA, CDR2 FQGNSA. The CDR3 contains 11 residues. The CDR3 DNA is TGTGCCAGCAGCACCGGAGGCATTCAGTACTTC. Its translation: CASSTGGIQYF.

In this sample, this clonotype turned up many times. The J gene is TRBJ2-7, the V gene TRBV29-1; 9 bases match TRBD2. Germline CDR1 and CDR2: SQVTM and ANQGSEA. J was trimmed by 1 base and V by 5 bases; bases with no gene match: 6. The CDR3 contains 14 residues. The CDR3: CSVYGGRGSYEQYF. The CDR3 region has the DNA TGCAGCGTTTACGGCGGGAGGGGATCCTACGAGCAGTACTTC.

This clonotype was detected only a few times. V gene TRBV30 combines with J gene TRBJ1-1, with D unresolved. Germline V CDR1 and CDR2: GTSNPN, SVGIG (reference sequence). Trimming removed 4 bases at V and 6 bases at J, with 12 bases between. This CDR3 has 12 residues. CDR3 residues: CAWTVFGAEAFF. The CDR3 coding sequence is TGTGCCTGGACGGTCTTCGGGGCTGAAGCTTTCTTT.

This clonotype has ten or more counts. The V gene is TRBV6-5, the J gene TRBJ2-7; TRBD2 might be the D (5 bases). The CDR3 loop spans 14 amino acids. Per the germline V gene, CDR1 is MNHEY and CDR2 is SVGAGI. V lost 4 bases to trimming and J lost 4 bases, with 14 bases between them. In nucleotides, the CDR3 is TGTGCCAGCAGTTTCGGCCTGGAGGCATACGAGCAGTACTTC. Protein product: CASSFGLEAYEQYF.

This clonotype was seen a few times. The CDR3 loop is CATSDLGQGNTDTQYF. The CDR3 nucleotides read TGTGCCACCAGTGATTTAGGACAGGGGAACACAGATACGCAGTATTTT. The rearrangement uses TRBV24-1 and TRBJ2-3; 9 bases match TRBD1. Per germline, CDR1 KGHDR and CDR2 SFDVKD. J gave up 2 bases and V 1 base, and 3 bases lay outside the gene matches. The CDR3 covers 16 residues.

This clonotype was recorded many times. CDR3 protein: CASSLPRGLNTEAFF. The CDR3 DNA reads TGTGCCAGCAGCTTACCCAGGGGTCTGAACACTGAAGCTTTCTTT. The chain is built from TRBV7-2 and TRBJ1-1, with a tentative D call TRBD1 (6 bases). V was trimmed by 2 bases and J by 0 bases, leaving 10 bases between them. Germline CDR1 SGHTA, CDR2 FQGNSA. This CDR3 comprises 15 residues.

This clonotype has at least ten counts. This rearrangement joins TRBV5-4 to TRBJ2-1, with D uncertain. The V gene's germline CDR1 is SGHNT and CDR2 YYREEE (reference sequence). V lost 4 bases and J lost 4, with 18 bases in between. This CDR3 spans 16 amino acids. The DNA of the CDR3 is TGTGCCAGCAGCCAACCGCTGAACACCAAATACAATGAGCAGTTCTTC. It yields the protein CASSQPLNTKYNEQFF.

This clonotype was recorded at least ten times. V and J are TRBV7-2 and TRBJ2-7, with 7 nucleotides matching TRBD2. V shed 4 bases, J shed 2 bases, and the junction held 5 bases outside the gene matches. In germline, CDR1 is SGHTA, CDR2 FQGNSA. This CDR3 region has 14 residues. The chain's CDR3 is CASSSQRGPYEQYF. CDR3 bases: TGTGCCAGCAGCTCCCAGCGGGGACCCTACGAGCAGTACTTC.

This clonotype was detected many times. V gene TRBV5-1 combines with J gene TRBJ2-3; D might be TRBD2 (5 bases). This CDR3 spans 16 amino acids. Trimming took 4 bases from V and 0 from J, leaving 15 bases between them. CDR1 is SGHRS, CDR2 YFSETQ, per germline. The CDR3 here is CASSPDWATSTDTQYF. As DNA, the CDR3 is TGCGCCAGCAGCCCGGACTGGGCCACTAGCACAGATACGCAGTATTTT.

This clonotype was seen a handful of times. The chain carries TRBV24-1 and TRBJ1-5; maybe TRBD1 (5 bases). Per the germline V gene, CDR1 is KGHDR and CDR2 is SFDVKD. The V end lost 5 bases, the J end lost 2 bases, and 9 bases lay between the germline ends. The CDR3 spans 14 residues. CDR3 protein: CATSVGTGNQPQHF. Here the CDR3 DNA reads TGTGCCACCAGTGTAGGGACCGGCAATCAGCCCCAGCATTTT.

This clonotype was detected many times. The J gene is TRBJ2-7, the V gene TRBV14, with no clear D. The CDR3 is 12 residues long. Between the trimmed V and J ends, which lost 1 base and 4 bases, there was a span of 5 bases. Germline lookup yields CDR1 SGHDN and CDR2 FVKESK. DNA of the CDR3: TGTGCCAGCAGCCAAGCAAGGTACGAGCAGTACTTC. It encodes CASSQARYEQYF.

This clonotype was detected many times. This chain uses TRBV7-9 with TRBJ1-4; no reliable D call. Germline CDR1 SEHNR, CDR2 FQNEAQ (reference sequence). V was shortened by 1 base and J by 5 bases, with 11 bases between the two germline ends. The CDR3 length is 15 residues. CDR3 sequence reads: CASSLVGGPNEKLFF. The DNA of the CDR3 is TGTGCCAGCAGCTTAGTGGGCGGGCCAAATGAAAAACTGTTTTTT.

CDR3 protein: CASSLTLLDQPQHF. The CDR3 bases are TGTGCCAGCAGTCTCACGTTGCTGGATCAGCCCCAGCATTTT. The rearrangement joins TRBV12-3 or TRBV12-4 to TRBJ1-5; D gene uncertain. This CDR3 comprises 14 residues. Trimming left V 5 bases short and J 5 bases short, with 13 bases between.

Ten or more counts support this clonotype. V gene TRBV9 combines with J gene TRBJ1-5; D unclear. The CDR3 spans 15 residues. Germline CDR1 reads SGDLS; CDR2 reads YYNGEE. Between the trimmed V and J ends, which lost 1 base and 2 bases, there was a span of 10 bases. The CDR3 here is CASSVLDDGNQPQHF. CDR3 nucleotide sequence: TGTGCCAGCAGCGTACTCGATGACGGCAATCAGCCCCAGCATTTT.

As regards this clonotype: This may be a read error, as it is one base from a much larger clone. This chain connects TRBV12-3 or TRBV12-4 to TRBJ2-1, with 10 bases that match TRBD2. The J segment lost 7 bases and the V segment lost 4 bases, leaving 7 bases of the junction unmatched. This CDR3 spans 15 amino acids. CDR3 loop: CASSSSTSGLNEQFF. The DNA for the CDR3 is TGTGCCAGCAGTTCCTCGACTAGCGGGTTGAATGAGCAGTTCTTC.